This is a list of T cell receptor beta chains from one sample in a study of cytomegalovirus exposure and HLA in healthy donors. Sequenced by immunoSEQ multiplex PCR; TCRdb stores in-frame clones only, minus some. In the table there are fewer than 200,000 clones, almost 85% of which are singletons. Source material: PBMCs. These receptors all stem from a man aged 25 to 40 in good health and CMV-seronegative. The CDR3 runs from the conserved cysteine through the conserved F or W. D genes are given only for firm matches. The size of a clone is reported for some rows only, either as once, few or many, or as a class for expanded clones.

CDR3: CASSLTGVSGNTIYF
DNA: TGTGCCAGCAGTTTAACAGGGGTCTCTGGAAACACCATATATTTT
length: 15
size: .
J: TRBJ1-3
D: TRBD1
V: TRBV27

CDR3: CASHPGQGSERRFYEQYF
DNA: TGTGCCAGCCATCCGGGACAGGGGTCAGAGAGGAGATTTTACGAGCAGTACTTC
length: 18
size: .
J: TRBJ2-7
D: TRBD1
V: TRBV27

CDR3: CVRSFRTSGTHYEQYF
DNA: TGTGTCAGAAGCTTCCGGACTAGCGGGACTCACTACGAGCAGTACTTC
length: 16
size: .
J: TRBJ2-7
D: .
V: TRBV7-5

CDR3: CASSKQGANTEAFF
DNA: TGTGCCAGCTCAAAACAGGGGGCGAACACTGAAGCTTTCTTT
length: 14
size: .
J: TRBJ1-1
D: TRBD1
V: TRBV6-4

CDR3: CSVGGGTDTQYF
DNA: TGCAGCGTTGGGGGGGGCACAGATACGCAGTATTTT
length: 12
size: few
J: TRBJ2-3
D: .
V: TRBV29-1

CDR3: CASSLSRTGLVNTEAFF
DNA: TGTGCCAGCAGCTTATCAAGGACAGGGTTGGTGAACACTGAAGCTTTCTTT
length: 17
size: .
J: TRBJ1-1
D: TRBD1
V: TRBV7-9

CDR3: CASSYPGEGPNTEAFF
DNA: TGTGCCAGCAGTTACCCGGGCGAGGGCCCGAACACTGAAGCTTTCTTT
length: 16
size: .
J: TRBJ1-1
D: .
V: TRBV6-5

CDR3: CASSEMGTTNTEAFF
DNA: TGTGCCAGCAGTGAAATGGGGACAACAAACACTGAAGCTTTCTTT
length: 15
size: .
J: TRBJ1-1
D: .
V: TRBV2

CDR3: CASSYQEGKPYEQYF
DNA: TGTGCCAGCAGTTACCAAGAGGGAAAACCCTACGAGCAGTACTTC
length: 15
size: .
J: TRBJ2-7
D: .
V: TRBV6-6

CDR3: CASRFAGGDEQYF
DNA: TGTGCCAGTAGATTCGCGGGGGGCGACGAGCAGTACTTC
length: 13
size: .
J: TRBJ2-7
D: TRBD2
V: TRBV19

CDR3: CASSRRAGRSSSYNEQFF
DNA: TGTGCCAGCAGCAGACGGGCGGGTAGATCGAGCTCCTACAATGAGCAGTTCTTC
length: 18
size: .
J: TRBJ2-1
D: .
V: TRBV5-6

CDR3: CASSQGQGTGGLGLGKTQYF
DNA: TGCGCCAGCAGCCAAGGCCAAGGGACAGGGGGCTTGGGCCTGGGGAAAACCCAGTACTTC
length: 20
size: .
J: TRBJ2-5
D: TRBD1
V: TRBV4-1

CDR3: CSAAGLAGFEQFF
DNA: TGCAGCGCAGCTGGACTAGCGGGATTTGAGCAGTTCTTC
length: 13
size: .
J: TRBJ2-1
D: TRBD2
V: TRBV29-1

CDR3: CASGFLQGVEAFF
DNA: TGTGCCAGCGGCTTTTTACAGGGAGTTGAAGCTTTCTTT
length: 13
size: .
J: TRBJ1-1
D: .
V: TRBV5-6